Each of the 12 T cell receptor beta chains below was sequenced from the same sample in a study of T cells in Graves' hyperthyroidism and ophthalmopathy. Regions amplified from RNA transcripts were the TCR beta CDR3 regions. Carried out on the TCR CDR3, a first-round RT-PCR used the HTBI primer set. TCRdb re-derived calls from the multiplex PCR reads in MiXCR, one entry per CDR3 protein. The repertoire holds more than 300,000 distinct CDR3 sequences, approximately 17% seen once, with over 35% in the top ten. Sequencing was done on a sample of blood. The receptor set was obtained from a man in his late teens or twenties with Graves' ophthalmopathy.

This clonotype was seen repeatedly, ten times or more. The J gene is TRBJ1-4, the V gene TRBV5-1; the match to TRBD1 covers 9 bases. Looked up from germline, CDR1 is SGHRS and CDR2 is YFSETQ. Trimming at V came to 3 bases and at J to 8 bases, leaving 5 bases not matched to a gene. The CDR3 runs 14 residues. The CDR3 spells CASSSGTGWEKLFF. The CDR3 DNA sequence: TGCGCCAGCAGCTCCGGGACAGGGTGGGAAAAACTGTTTTTT.

This clonotype appeared many times. The chain carries TRBV28 and TRBJ2-1; TRBD2 matches at 7 bases. Germline values: CDR1 MDHEN, CDR2 SYDVKM. With 3 bases clipped from V and 7 bases from J, the junction kept 6 bases outside the gene matches. The CDR3 loop spans 14 amino acids. CDR3 DNA: TGTGCCAGCAGTTTTGGGGGGGGGAAGAATGAGCAGTTCTTC. It yields the protein CASSFGGGKNEQFF.

This clonotype was seen only a few times. The V gene is TRBV6-2 or TRBV6-3, the J gene TRBJ2-7; TRBD2 aligns across 8 bases. Germline values: CDR1 MNHEY, CDR2 SVGEGT. With V trimmed by 7 bases and J by 8 bases, 16 bases remained unmatched. This CDR3 comprises 15 residues. CDR3 residues: CASTTPGGGPLKQYF. The DNA of the CDR3 is TGTGCCAGCACCACTCCCGGGGGGGGCCCATTAAAGCAGTACTTC.

This clonotype showed up just a few times. This sequence joins TRBV29-1 and TRBJ2-3; D remains unclear. Trimming shortened V by 3 bases and J by 4 bases, and 8 bases separated the two germline ends. The germline V gene encodes CDR1 SQVTM and CDR2 ANQGSEA. CDR3 length: 12 amino acids. The CDR3 is CSVDLVPDTQYF. The DNA for the CDR3 is TGCAGCGTTGACTTGGTGCCAGATACGCAGTATTTT.

Regarding this clonotype: This clone may be a read error of a much larger clone one base away. The chain employs TRBV18 and TRBJ2-7, with D possibly being TRBD1 (6 bases). Per the germline V gene, CDR1 is KGHSH and CDR2 is LQKENI. The CDR3 totals 15 residues. The CDR3 loop reads CASSRETGESYGQYF. In DNA, the CDR3 is TGTGCCAGCTCACGGGAGACAGGAGAATCCTACGGGCAGTACTTC.

The sample holds many counts of this clonotype. This sequence joins TRBV11-2 and TRBJ2-1; tentatively, D is TRBD2 (6 bases). The V end was cut by 2 bases, the J end by 0 bases, with 17 bases between. This CDR3 is 18 amino acids long. Per the germline V gene, CDR1 is SGHAT and CDR2 is FQNNGV. For the CDR3, the DNA is TGTGCCAGCAGCTTACGATTAGGAGGGTCGAGCTCCTACAATGAGCAGTTCTTC. Protein product: CASSLRLGGSSSYNEQFF.

This clonotype was observed a handful of times. V gene TRBV15 combines with J gene TRBJ1-6; TRBD1 matches 9 bases. This CDR3 spans 15 amino acids. Germline V gene lookup returns CDR1 LNHNV and CDR2 YYDKDF (reference sequence). Germline trimming cut 1 base from V and 8 bases from J; bases unmatched to any gene: 3. The CDR3 DNA reads as TGTGCCACCAGCAGAGTCGGACAGGGGTATTCACCCCTCCACTTT. This sequence encodes CATSRVGQGYSPLHF.

This chain uses TRBV11-2 with TRBJ2-1, with 10 bases that match TRBD2. Germline assignment: CDR1 SGHAT and CDR2 FQNNGV. The CDR3 runs 14 residues. With V trimmed by 2 bases and J by 8 bases, 3 bases remained unmatched. CDR3 loop: CASSLSGGADEQFF. The CDR3 DNA reads TGTGCCAGCAGCTTAAGCGGGGGGGCAGATGAGCAGTTCTTC.

The gene calls are TRBV12-3 or TRBV12-4 and TRBJ2-7; the D is unclear. Deletions cut 7 bases from V and 6 bases from J, with 19 bases between. The CDR3 loop spans 14 amino acids. The CDR3 DNA reads as TGTGCCAGCACCCTCCGGTCTATCTCGGGCGAGCAGTACTTC. This encodes CASTLRSISGEQYF.

This clonotype was recorded many times. The CDR3 protein is CASSGASGTVNTGELFF. The DNA for the CDR3 is TGTGCCAGCAGTGGAGCTTCCGGGACAGTGAACACCGGGGAGCTGTTTTTT. The chain combines TRBV6-1 with TRBJ2-2; 7 nucleotides agree with TRBD1. The CDR3 runs 17 residues. Per the germline V gene, CDR1 is MNHNS and CDR2 is SASEGT. V was clipped by 4 bases and J by 1 base; unmatched bases: 9.

The chain uses TRBV6-2 or TRBV6-3 and TRBJ2-1; D is ambiguous. CDR1 and CDR2 from the germline V gene are MNHEY and SVGEGT. The CDR3 is 13 amino acids. V was clipped by 2 bases and J by 4 bases, with 6 bases between them. CDR3 in amino acids: CASSYGLYNEQFF. DNA of the CDR3: TGTGCCAGCAGTTACGGGCTTTACAATGAGCAGTTCTTC.

This clonotype came up many times. The V call is TRBV28, the J call TRBJ2-7; the D gene could be TRBD1 or TRBD2 (5 bases each). The germline V and J ends were trimmed by 5 bases and 6 bases, with 14 bases remaining between them. The CDR3 is 13 amino acids. CDR1 is MDHEN and CDR2 is SYDVKM in the germline V gene. In DNA, the CDR3 is TGTGCCAGCAGTCCGCTCTGGGGACGCGAGCAGTACTTC. Its translation is CASSPLWGREQYF.